This TCR beta chain was identified in a study of control samples from healthy donors and cancer patients (dated by TCRdb to the early 2020s). V and J are trimmed by 3 bases and 5 bases, and the gene matches miss 4 bases of the junction. The CDR3 measures 14 amino acids from cysteine to phenylalanine. Here the CDR3 DNA is all that survives: 42 bases in frame from base 1. Per the germline V gene (reference sequence), LNHDA is the CDR1 and SQIVND is the CDR2. The method was the immunoSEQ multiplex PCR assay. Sourced from immuneACCESS, this table was stored by TCRdb with only in-frame sequences that have V and J called. A share of the clones is absent; for the studies checked, an unresolved V gene accounts for under half, and the remainder has no known explanation. For this sample the table gives about 170,000 clones, of which around 92% were detected only once. The ten largest clones capture approximately 1.5% of the sample.

As to this clone: The antigen it recognizes is unknown. Qualities for individual bases were not recorded, and no much larger clone is one base off.

The specimen was blood. The chain is encoded by TRBV19 joined to TRBJ2-5, with 9 junctional bases fitting TRBD1. The TCR sequence derives from a woman in her 30s in good health. The CDR3 reads as follows: CASSIGTGSETQYF. The DNA reads TGTGCCAGTAGTATCGGGACAGGGTCCGAGACCCAGTACTTC.